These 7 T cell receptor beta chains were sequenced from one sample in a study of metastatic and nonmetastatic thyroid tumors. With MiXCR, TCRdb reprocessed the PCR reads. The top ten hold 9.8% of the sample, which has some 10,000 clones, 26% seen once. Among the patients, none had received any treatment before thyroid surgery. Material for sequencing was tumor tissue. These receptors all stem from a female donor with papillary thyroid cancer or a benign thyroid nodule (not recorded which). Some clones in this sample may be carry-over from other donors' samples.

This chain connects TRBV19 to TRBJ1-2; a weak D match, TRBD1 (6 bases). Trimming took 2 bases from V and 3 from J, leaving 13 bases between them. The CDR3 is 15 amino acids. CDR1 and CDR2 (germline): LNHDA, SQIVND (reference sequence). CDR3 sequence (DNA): TGTGCCAGTAGTATAAAACAGGGAATACACTATGGCTACACCTTC. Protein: CASSIKQGIHYGYTF.

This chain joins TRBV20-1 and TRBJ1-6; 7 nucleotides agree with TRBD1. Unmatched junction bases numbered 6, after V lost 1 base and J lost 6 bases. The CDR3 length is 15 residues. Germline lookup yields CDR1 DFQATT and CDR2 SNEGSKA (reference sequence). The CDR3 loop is CSARGVTGSNSPLHF. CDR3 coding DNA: TGCAGTGCTAGAGGCGTGACAGGGAGTAATTCACCCCTCCACTTT.

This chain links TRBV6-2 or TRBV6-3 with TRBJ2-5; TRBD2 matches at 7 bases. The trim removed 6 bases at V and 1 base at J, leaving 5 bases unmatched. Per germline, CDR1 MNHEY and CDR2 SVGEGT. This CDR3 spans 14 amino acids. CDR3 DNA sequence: TGTGCCAGCAGGGCTACGGGGGGCCAAGAGACCCAGTACTTC. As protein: CASRATGGQETQYF.

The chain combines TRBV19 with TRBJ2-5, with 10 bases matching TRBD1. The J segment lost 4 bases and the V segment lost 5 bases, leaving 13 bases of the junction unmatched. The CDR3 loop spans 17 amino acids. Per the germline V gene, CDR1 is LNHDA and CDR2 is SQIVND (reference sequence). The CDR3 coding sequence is TGTGCCAGTAGTGGTCCCGGGACAGGGGCGCGCAGAGAGACCCAGTACTTC. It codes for CASSGPGTGARRETQYF.

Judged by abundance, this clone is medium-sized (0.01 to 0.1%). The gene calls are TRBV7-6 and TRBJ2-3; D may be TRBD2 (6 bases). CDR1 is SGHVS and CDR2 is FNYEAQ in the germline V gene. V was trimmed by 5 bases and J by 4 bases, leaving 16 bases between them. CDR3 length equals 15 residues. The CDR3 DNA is TGTGCCAGCAGCCACCCCGAGGGAGGATCAGATACGCAGTATTTT. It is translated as CASSHPEGGSDTQYF.

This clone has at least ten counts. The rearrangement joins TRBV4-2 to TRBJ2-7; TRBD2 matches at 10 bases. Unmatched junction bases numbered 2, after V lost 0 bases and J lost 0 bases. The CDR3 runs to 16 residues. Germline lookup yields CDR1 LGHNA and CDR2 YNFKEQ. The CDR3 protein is CASSQDWTSGSYEQYF. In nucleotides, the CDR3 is TGTGCCAGCAGCCAAGATTGGACTAGCGGCTCCTACGAGCAGTACTTC.

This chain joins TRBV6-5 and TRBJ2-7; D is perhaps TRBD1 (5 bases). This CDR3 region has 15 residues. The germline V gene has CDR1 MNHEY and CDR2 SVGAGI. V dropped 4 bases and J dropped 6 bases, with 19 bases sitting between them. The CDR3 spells CASSSPSGSPGEQYF. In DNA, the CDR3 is TGTGCCAGCAGTTCTCCATCAGGGTCCCCAGGCGAGCAGTACTTC.